The rows below give T cell receptor beta chains drawn from one sample of a study of shared clonotypes between healthy human individuals. Sequencing used immunoSEQ multiplex PCR; TCRdb keeps in-frame clones, though not all of them. The sample includes about 710,000 clones, 60% to 75% of them seen just once. What was sequenced was memory CD4+ T cells sorted from blood. The origin of the receptors is a woman in her twenties or thirties in good health. CDR3s include the opening cysteine and the closing phenylalanine or tryptophan. The order of the fields is D gene, J gene, V gene, clone size, CDR3 protein, CDR3 DNA. A D gene is named only where the DNA matches it firmly. A clone size is listed for some rows: how often the clone was seen (once, few, many), or a class if it is expanded.

D gene: NA; J gene: TRBJ1-5; V gene: TRBV28; clone size: NA; CDR3 protein: CASSSTHQPQHF; CDR3 DNA: TGTGCCAGCAGTTCTACCCATCAGCCCCAGCATTTT
D gene: NA; J gene: TRBJ2-2; V gene: TRBV27; clone size: NA; CDR3 protein: CASSRSRYTGELFF; CDR3 DNA: TGTGCCAGCAGTCGGAGCCGGTACACCGGGGAGCTGTTTTTT
D gene: NA; J gene: TRBJ2-5; V gene: TRBV7-8; clone size: NA; CDR3 protein: CASSPPYDGNRETQYF; CDR3 DNA: TGTGCCAGCAGCCCCCCATATGACGGGAACCGGGAGACCCAGTACTTC
D gene: TRBD1; J gene: TRBJ2-5; V gene: TRBV11-2; clone size: NA; CDR3 protein: CASSLDRRLETQYF; CDR3 DNA: TGTGCCAGCAGCCTGGACAGGCGCTTGGAGACCCAGTACTTC
D gene: TRBD1; J gene: TRBJ1-2; V gene: TRBV27; clone size: medium-sized; CDR3 protein: CASSLLAGTGGESYGYTF; CDR3 DNA: TGTGCCAGCAGCTTACTTGCCGGGACAGGGGGCGAGAGCTATGGCTACACCTTC
D gene: TRBD1; J gene: TRBJ2-3; V gene: TRBV11-2; clone size: once; CDR3 protein: CASSRDRGRGDTQYF; CDR3 DNA: TGTGCCAGCAGTCGGGACAGGGGGCGAGGAGATACGCAGTATTTT
D gene: NA; J gene: TRBJ2-7; V gene: TRBV28; clone size: NA; CDR3 protein: CASSLSPFEQYF; CDR3 DNA: TGTGCCAGCAGTTTAAGTCCTTTCGAGCAGTACTTC
D gene: TRBD1; J gene: TRBJ1-1; V gene: TRBV6-5; clone size: few; CDR3 protein: CASSYGTGETEAFF; CDR3 DNA: TGTGCCAGCAGTTACGGGACAGGGGAAACTGAAGCTTTCTTT
D gene: TRBD2; J gene: TRBJ2-3; V gene: TRBV6-4; clone size: NA; CDR3 protein: CASTPRRREGTDTQYF; CDR3 DNA: TGTGCCAGCACCCCTAGGCGGCGGGAGGGCACAGATACGCAGTATTTT
D gene: NA; J gene: TRBJ1-3; V gene: TRBV11-2; clone size: NA; CDR3 protein: CASRHSSGNTIYF; CDR3 DNA: TGTGCCAGCAGACACAGCTCTGGAAACACCATATATTTT
D gene: TRBD1; J gene: TRBJ2-7; V gene: TRBV6-1; clone size: NA; CDR3 protein: CASSDRTGGWYEQYF; CDR3 DNA: TGTGCCAGCAGTGACCGGACAGGGGGCTGGTACGAGCAGTACTTC
D gene: NA; J gene: TRBJ2-5; V gene: TRBV28; clone size: NA; CDR3 protein: CASSSPGQEETQYF; CDR3 DNA: TGTGCCAGCAGTTCCCCCGGTCAGGAGGAGACCCAGTACTTC